These 21 T cell receptor beta chains share one sample of origin, sequenced in a study of blood T cells in healthy people across ages. Using a J-beta primer mix together with a sample-barcoded 5' primer, a second PCR was run for about 7 to 12 cycles. MiXCR, applied by TCRdb to the 5' RACE reads, yields one record per CDR3 protein. The sample lists over 1,500,000 distinct CDR3 sequences, 40% to 55% occurring once. Sample: blood. All receptors come from a woman between 35 and 50 years old in good health.

On this clonotype itself: At one of its ends the junction is not consistent with the germline gene, which may arise from a read error. The V gene is TRBV10-1, the J gene TRBJ2-3; D unclear. The CDR3 totals 16 residues. Germline V gene sequence: CDR1 WNHNN, CDR2 SYGVQD (reference sequence). In DNA, the CDR3 is TGCGCCTGCAGTGAGTCTCCCCCTGGGAGCACAGATACGCAGTATTTT. Protein sequence: CACSESPPGSTDTQYF.

This rearrangement joins TRBV20-1 to TRBJ1-2; a weak D match, TRBD1 (6 bases). Trimming took 2 bases from V and 8 from J, leaving 18 bases between them. The germline V gene encodes CDR1 DFQATT and CDR2 SNEGSKA (reference sequence). The CDR3 sequence is 14 residues long. CDR3 region: CSARTTGQSLGYTF. CDR3 coding DNA: TGCAGTGCTAGAACGACAGGCCAATCCCTGGGCTACACCTTC.

The chain carries TRBV2 and TRBJ1-5; 11 bases match TRBD1. Germline values: CDR1 SNHLY, CDR2 FYNNEI. V lost 8 bases to trimming and J lost 6 bases; unmatched junction nucleotides: 3. CDR3 length: 13 amino acids. The DNA for the CDR3 is TGTGCCAGCCGGGACAGGGGGGGTCAGCCCCAGCATTTT. Amino acids: CASRDRGGQPQHF.

The chain combines TRBV20-1 with TRBJ1-6; TRBD1 agrees at 10 bases. V lost 6 bases, J lost 7 bases, and 9 bases stayed unmatched. Germline CDR1 reads DFQATT; CDR2 reads SNEGSKA (reference sequence). CDR3 length equals 15 residues. The CDR3 region has the DNA TGCAGTGCCCCGGACAGGGGGGTTGGGAATTCACCCCTCCACTTT. It codes for CSAPDRGVGNSPLHF.

This clonotype occurred a few times. V gene TRBV11-3 combines with J gene TRBJ2-1; D possibly uses TRBD1 or TRBD2 (7 bases each). Germline V gives CDR1 SGHNT, CDR2 YENEEA. This CDR3 has 15 residues. V dropped 3 bases and J dropped 3 bases, with 12 bases sitting between them. DNA for the CDR3: TGTGCCAGCAGCTTCCCAGGGGGGGGCTACAATGAGCAGTTCTTC. Its protein product is CASSFPGGGYNEQFF.

A few counts support this clonotype. The genes are TRBV28 and TRBJ2-1, with D possibly called TRBD1 or TRBD2 (5 bases each). Per the germline V gene, CDR1 is MDHEN and CDR2 is SYDVKM. V dropped 3 bases and J dropped 6 bases, with 18 bases sitting between them. The CDR3 length is 16 residues. CDR3 DNA: TGTGCCAGCAGTTTCCGGGATGGGCAGGGCGGCAATGAGCAGTTCTTC. Protein sequence: CASSFRDGQGGNEQFF.

J is TRBJ1-6 and V is TRBV10-3, with D hard to call. The CDR3 totals 13 residues. Trimming cost V 10 bases and J 0 bases, with 7 bases left between them. Per the germline V gene, CDR1 is ENHRY and CDR2 is SYGVKD. CDR3 DNA: TGTGCCACTGGAAGCTCCTATAATTCACCCCTCCACTTT. Its translation: CATGSSYNSPLHF.

The sample holds a few counts of this clonotype. CDR3 in DNA: TGTGCCAGCAGGATGGGAGGGGTGGAAAATCAGCCCCAGCATTTT. Translation gives CASRMGGVENQPQHF. The V and J genes are TRBV7-2 and TRBJ1-5; D is possibly TRBD1 (5 bases). The V end was cut by 6 bases, the J end by 4 bases, with 16 bases between. Germline CDR1 reads SGHTA; CDR2 reads FQGNSA. CDR3 length: 15 amino acids.

This clonotype showed up just once. The V gene is TRBV20-1, the J gene TRBJ1-5; 8 positions agree with TRBD1. Germline V CDR1 and CDR2: DFQATT, SNEGSKA (reference sequence). V was pared by 6 bases and J by 5 bases, with 6 bases of the junction left unmatched. This CDR3 region has 13 residues. CDR3 sequence reads: CSAQDRDHQPQHF. As DNA, the CDR3 is TGCAGTGCCCAGGACAGGGATCATCAGCCCCAGCATTTT.

The chain joins TRBV7-9 to TRBJ1-4, with D perhaps TRBD1 (6 bases). Germline CDR1 is SEHNR and CDR2 is FQNEAQ (reference sequence). The CDR3 covers 17 residues. V lost 5 bases and J 0 bases, leaving 16 bases between the germline ends. The CDR3 DNA sequence: TGTGCCAGCAGCCCAGCGACAGGACCCGCAACTAATGAAAAACTGTTTTTT. This sequence encodes CASSPATGPATNEKLFF. The full variable domain, its missing parts supplied by reference TRBV7-9 and TRBJ1-4, is DTGVSQNPRHKITKRGQNVTFRCDPISEHNRLYWYRQTLGQGPEFLTYFQNEAQLEKSRLLSDRFSAERPKGSFSTLEIQRTEQGDSAMYLCASSPATGPATNEKLFFGSGTQLSVL.

The V and J genes are TRBV2 and TRBJ1-1; 9 bases align to TRBD1. Germline-derived CDR1 and CDR2 are SNHLY and FYNNEI. J was trimmed by 5 bases and V by 9 bases; bases with no gene match: 4. This CDR3 is built from 12 residues. This chain's CDR3 is CARGQGATEAFF. The CDR3 region has the DNA TGTGCCAGGGGACAGGGCGCGACTGAAGCTTTCTTT.

The CDR3 reads CASSQERGGTLDTQYF. The CDR3 region has the DNA TGTGCCAGCAGCCAAGAGCGGGGGGGGACTCTGGATACGCAGTATTTT. The V call is TRBV4-2, the J call TRBJ2-3, with 9 nucleotides matching TRBD2. Germline V CDR1 and CDR2: LGHNA, YNFKEQ. The CDR3 runs to 16 residues. V was pared by 0 bases and J by 6 bases, with 7 bases of the junction left unmatched.

The chain links TRBV7-2 to TRBJ1-1; no clear D gene. V shed 2 bases and J shed 0 bases, with 10 bases lying between them. Germline V gene lookup returns CDR1 SGHTA and CDR2 FQGNSA. CDR3 size: 15 residues. The CDR3 DNA reads TGTGCCAGCAGCTTAATTGGACGCCTGAACACTGAAGCTTTCTTT. Protein product: CASSLIGRLNTEAFF.

This clonotype was seen a handful of times. The chain is built from TRBV4-1 and TRBJ2-7; 10 nucleotides align to TRBD1. After removal of 4 bases from V and 6 bases from J, the junction contained 12 bases not matched to a gene. The CDR3 covers 16 residues. The germline V gene encodes CDR1 MGHRA and CDR2 YSYEKL. Written as DNA, the CDR3 is TGCGCCAGCAGCCCGACTGAGGGGACAGGGGTGCTCGAGCAGTACTTC. Protein: CASSPTEGTGVLEQYF.

This clonotype came up a few times. The V call is TRBV6-2 or TRBV6-3, the J call TRBJ2-7; D perhaps matches TRBD1 (6 bases). The DNA end favors TRBJ2-5, so the J call may be wrong. Germline CDR1 is MNHEY and CDR2 is SVGEGT. The CDR3 covers 14 residues. CDR3 nucleotides: TGTGCCAGCAGTTACTCGTTACAGGGAGAGACCCAGTACTTC. This encodes CASSYSLQGETQYF.

This clonotype was seen a few times. The chain employs TRBV25-1 and TRBJ2-5, with TRBD1 matching over 8 bases. The CDR3 is 14 residues long. Germline V gives CDR1 MGHDK, CDR2 SYGVNS. Germline trimming cut 3 bases from V and 5 bases from J; bases unmatched to any gene: 5. The CDR3, as DNA: TGTGCCAGCAGTGACAGGCAGGGGGCTGAGACCCAGTACTTC. Its translation is CASSDRQGAETQYF. Full variable domain (remainder filled in from reference TRBV25-1 and TRBJ2-5): EADIYQTPRYLVIGTGKKITLECSQTMGHDKMYWYQQDPGMELHLIHYSYGVNSTEKGDLSSESTVSRIRTEHFPLTLESARPSHTSQYLCASSDRQGAETQYFGPGTRLLVL.

This clonotype was detected a few times. The gene calls are TRBV5-1 and TRBJ1-4, with D uncertain. Germline V gives CDR1 SGHRS, CDR2 YFSETQ. Trimming left V 4 bases short and J 5 bases short, with 12 bases between. CDR3 size: 14 residues. The chain's CDR3 is CASSAAQKNEKLFF. CDR3 nucleotide sequence: TGCGCCAGCAGCGCCGCCCAGAAGAATGAAAAACTGTTTTTT.

This clonotype was seen a few times. The chain has TRBV4-3 and TRBJ2-1; 14 bases are a match to TRBD2. CDR1 is LGHNA and CDR2 is YSLEER in the germline V gene. V shed 8 bases and J 2 bases; nucleotides not matched to a gene: 5. The CDR3 contains 16 residues. CDR3 bases: TGCGCCAGCGCGGAGGGACTAGCGGGGGCCTACAATGAGCAGTTCTTC. It translates to CASAEGLAGAYNEQFF.

The chain's CDR3 is CASGGQGLKYGYTF. The CDR3, as DNA: TGTGCCAGTGGGGGACAGGGTTTAAAATATGGCTACACCTTC. The genes are TRBV2 and TRBJ1-2; 9 positions agree with TRBD1. CDR1 is SNHLY and CDR2 is FYNNEI in the germline V gene. V was pared by 9 bases and J by 5 bases, with 10 bases of the junction left unmatched. The CDR3 totals 14 residues. Full variable domain (rest looked up from reference TRBV2 and TRBJ1-2): EPEVTQTPSHQVTQMGQEVILRCVPISNHLYFYWYRQILGQKVEFLVSFYNNEISEKSEIFDDQFSVERPDGSNFTLKIRSTKLEDSAMYFCASGGQGLKYGYTFGSGTRLTVV.

The genes are TRBV29-1 and TRBJ2-6, with a weak D call TRBD1 (5 bases). The CDR3 extends over 14 amino acids. The germline V gene encodes CDR1 SQVTM and CDR2 ANQGSEA. Trimming cost V 5 bases and J 2 bases, with 10 bases left between them. CDR3 sequence reads: CSVQGVAGANVLTF. For the CDR3, the DNA is TGCAGCGTTCAAGGGGTCGCTGGGGCCAACGTCCTGACTTTC.

The chain employs TRBV29-1 and TRBJ1-2, with D possibly TRBD1 on 5 matching bases. Trimming removed 3 bases at V and 8 bases at J, with 10 bases between. The CDR3 has 11 amino acids. Germline V gene data show CDR1 as SQVTM and CDR2 as ANQGSEA. The CDR3, as DNA: TGCAGCGTTGATGGGGGGAGCGGCTACACCTTC. Protein product: CSVDGGSGYTF.